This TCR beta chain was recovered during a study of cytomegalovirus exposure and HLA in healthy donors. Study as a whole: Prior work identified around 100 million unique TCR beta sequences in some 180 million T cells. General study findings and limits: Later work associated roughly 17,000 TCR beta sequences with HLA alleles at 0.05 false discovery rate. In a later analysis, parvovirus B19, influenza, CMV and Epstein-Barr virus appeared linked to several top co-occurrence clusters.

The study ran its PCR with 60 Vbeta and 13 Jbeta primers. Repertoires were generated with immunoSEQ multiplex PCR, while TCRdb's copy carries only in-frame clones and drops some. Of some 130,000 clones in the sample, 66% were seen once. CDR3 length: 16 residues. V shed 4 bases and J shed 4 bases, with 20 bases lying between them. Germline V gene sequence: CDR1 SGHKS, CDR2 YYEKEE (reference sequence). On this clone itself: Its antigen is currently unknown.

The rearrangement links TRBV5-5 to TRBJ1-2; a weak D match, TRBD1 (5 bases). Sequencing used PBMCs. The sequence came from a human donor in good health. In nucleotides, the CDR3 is TGTGCCAGCAGCACCAAAAGGAGCGGGGGGTCCTATGGCTACACCTTC. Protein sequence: CASSTKRSGGSYGYTF.